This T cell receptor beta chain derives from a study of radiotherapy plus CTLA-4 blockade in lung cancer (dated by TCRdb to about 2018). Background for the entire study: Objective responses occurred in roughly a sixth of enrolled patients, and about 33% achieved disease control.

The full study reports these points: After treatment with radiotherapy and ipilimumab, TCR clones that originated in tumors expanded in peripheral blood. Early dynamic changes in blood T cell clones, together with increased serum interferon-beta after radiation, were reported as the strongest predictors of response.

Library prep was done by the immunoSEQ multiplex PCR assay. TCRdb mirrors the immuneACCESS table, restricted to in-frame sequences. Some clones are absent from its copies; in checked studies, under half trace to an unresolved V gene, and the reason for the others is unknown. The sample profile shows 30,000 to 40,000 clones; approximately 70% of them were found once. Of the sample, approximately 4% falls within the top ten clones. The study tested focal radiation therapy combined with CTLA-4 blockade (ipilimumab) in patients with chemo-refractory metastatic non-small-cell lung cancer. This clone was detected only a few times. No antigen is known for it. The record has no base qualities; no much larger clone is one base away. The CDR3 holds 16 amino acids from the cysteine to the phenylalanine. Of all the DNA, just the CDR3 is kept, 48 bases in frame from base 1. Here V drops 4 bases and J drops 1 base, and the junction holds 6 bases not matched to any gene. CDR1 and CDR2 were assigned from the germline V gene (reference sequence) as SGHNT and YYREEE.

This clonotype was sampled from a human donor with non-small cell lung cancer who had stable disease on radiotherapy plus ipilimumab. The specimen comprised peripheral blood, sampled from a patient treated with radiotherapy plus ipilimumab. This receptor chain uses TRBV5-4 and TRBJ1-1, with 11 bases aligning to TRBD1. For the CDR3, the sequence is CASSPGQGAGNTEAFF. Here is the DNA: TGTGCCAGCAGCCCCGGACAGGGGGCGGGGAACACTGAAGCTTTCTTT. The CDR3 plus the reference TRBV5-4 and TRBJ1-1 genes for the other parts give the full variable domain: ETGVTQSPTHLIKTRGQQVTLRCSSQSGHNTVSWYQQALGQGPQFIFQYYREEENGRGNFPPRFSGLQFPNYSSELNVNALELDDSALYLCASSPGQGAGNTEAFFGQGTRLTVV.